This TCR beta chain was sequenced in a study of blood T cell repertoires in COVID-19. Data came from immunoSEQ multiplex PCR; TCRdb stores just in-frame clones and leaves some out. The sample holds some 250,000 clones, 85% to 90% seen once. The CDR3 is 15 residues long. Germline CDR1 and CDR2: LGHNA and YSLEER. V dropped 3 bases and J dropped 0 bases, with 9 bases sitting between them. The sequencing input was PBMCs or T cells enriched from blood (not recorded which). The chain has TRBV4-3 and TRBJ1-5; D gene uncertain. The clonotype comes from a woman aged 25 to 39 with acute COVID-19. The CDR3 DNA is TGCGCCAGCAGCCACACGGTTTATAGCAATCAGCCCCAGCATTTT. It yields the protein CASSHTVYSNQPQHF.